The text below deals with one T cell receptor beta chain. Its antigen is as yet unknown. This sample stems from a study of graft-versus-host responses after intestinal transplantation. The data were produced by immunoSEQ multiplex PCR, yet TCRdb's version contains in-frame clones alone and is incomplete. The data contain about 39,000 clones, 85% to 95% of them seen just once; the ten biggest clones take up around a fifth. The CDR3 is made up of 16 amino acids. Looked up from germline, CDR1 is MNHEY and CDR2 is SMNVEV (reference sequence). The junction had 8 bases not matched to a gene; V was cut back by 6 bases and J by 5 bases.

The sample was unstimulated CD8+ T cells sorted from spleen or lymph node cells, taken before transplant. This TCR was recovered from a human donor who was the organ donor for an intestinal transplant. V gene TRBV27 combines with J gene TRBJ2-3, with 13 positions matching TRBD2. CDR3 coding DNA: TGTGCCAGCAGGTCTGGGACTAGCGGGATGGTAGATACGCAGTATTTT. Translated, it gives CASRSGTSGMVDTQYF.